Listed below are T cell receptor beta chains from one sample, sequenced in a study of cytomegalovirus exposure and HLA in healthy donors. Some clones are missing from TCRdb's copy, which holds only in-frame ones; the method was immunoSEQ multiplex PCR. The table lists around 67,000 clones, around 63% of them singletons. The sample taken for sequencing was PBMCs. These receptors all come from a woman aged 25 to 45 in good health and CMV-seronegative. Both conserved end residues are part of each CDR3. The D gene is left open where the match is weak. For some rows the clone size is stated as once, few or many, or as a class when expanded; others skip it.

d_gene	v_gene	j_gene	abundance	CDR3aa	CDR3nt
TRBD2	TRBV13	TRBJ2-2	.	CASKTSGGAGELFF	TGTGCCAGCAAGACTAGCGGGGGGGCCGGGGAGCTGTTTTTT
TRBD2	TRBV6-1	TRBJ2-5	.	CASSELAGGQETQYF	TGTGCCAGCAGTGAACTAGCGGGGGGGCAAGAGACCCAGTACTTC
.	TRBV5-4	TRBJ1-2	.	CASELTGGYSSYGYTF	TGTGCCAGCGAGCTTACGGGGGGATATTCTAGCTATGGCTACACCTTC
.	TRBV5-6	TRBJ1-2	.	CASSLPLLYGYTF	TGTGCCAGCAGCTTGCCTTTACTCTATGGCTACACCTTC
TRBD1	TRBV28	TRBJ1-2	many	CASSSPGQMYNYYGYTF	TGTGCCAGCAGTTCACCGGGACAGATGTATAATTACTATGGCTACACCTTC
TRBD2	TRBV4-2	TRBJ2-1	.	CASSQAETSGGAFAHEQFF	TGTGCCAGCAGCCAAGCCGAGACTAGCGGGGGGGCCTTTGCCCATGAGCAGTTCTTC
.	TRBV13	TRBJ2-1	.	CASSGRTEPYNEQFF	TGTGCCAGCAGCGGGCGGACAGAACCCTACAATGAGCAGTTCTTC
.	TRBV9	TRBJ2-1	.	CASSVYAGRNYNEQFF	TGTGCCAGCAGCGTGTATGCGGGACGGAACTACAATGAGCAGTTCTTC
TRBD2	TRBV9	TRBJ2-2	once	CASSDSSGLVNGELFF	TGTGCCAGCAGCGACTCCTCGGGACTAGTGAACGGGGAGCTGTTTTTT
.	TRBV19	TRBJ1-6	few	CASSIRISGQTISPLHF	TGTGCCAGTAGTATTCGTATAAGTGGACAGACGATATCACCCCTCCACTTT
TRBD1	TRBV7-2	TRBJ1-1	.	CASSPDRVSTEAFF	TGTGCCAGCAGCCCTGACAGGGTGAGCACTGAAGCTTTCTTT
.	TRBV6-7	TRBJ1-3	.	CASSYPRQPSGNTIYF	TGTGCCAGCAGTTACCCCAGACAGCCCTCTGGAAACACCATATATTTT
TRBD1	TRBV4-3	TRBJ2-7	.	CASSQGGTGVYEQYF	TGCGCCAGCAGCCAAGGTGGGACAGGGGTCTACGAGCAGTACTTC
.	TRBV19	TRBJ2-7	.	CASSVLAGLSYEQYF	TGTGCCAGTAGCGTTTTGGCGGGACTCTCCTACGAGCAGTACTTC
TRBD1	TRBV7-3	TRBJ2-7	.	CASSLYTAPPRDRGQYEQYF	TGTGCCAGCAGCTTATACACCGCCCCCCCCCGGGACAGGGGGCAGTACGAGCAGTACTTC
.	TRBV6-5	TRBJ2-5	.	CASSYSTHGQGTQYF	TGTGCCAGCAGTTACTCGACACACGGCCAAGGGACCCAGTACTTC
TRBD2	TRBV7-3	TRBJ2-5	.	CASRGLAGQETQYF	TGTGCCAGCAGGGGACTAGCGGGTCAAGAGACCCAGTACTTC
TRBD2	TRBV9	TRBJ2-1	.	CASSRIAGGSYNEQFF	TGTGCCAGCAGCCGTATAGCGGGGGGATCCTACAATGAGCAGTTCTTC
.	TRBV2	TRBJ1-3	.	CASTLDSYSGNTIYF	TGTGCCAGCACCCTGGACTCCTACTCTGGAAACACCATATATTTT
TRBD2	TRBV2	TRBJ2-7	.	CASSKGTSDEQYF	TGTGCCAGCAGTAAGGGGACTAGCGACGAGCAGTACTTC
.	TRBV25-1	TRBJ1-6	.	CASRPQDAGDNSPLHF	TGTGCCAGCCGTCCTCAGGATGCAGGGGATAATTCACCCCTCCACTTT
TRBD1	TRBV5-1	TRBJ1-4	.	CASSSPSTGGNTNEKLFF	TGCGCCAGCAGCTCGCCCTCGACAGGGGGGAACACTAATGAAAAACTGTTTTTT
TRBD1	TRBV19	TRBJ2-3	few	CASSRTGGLTDTQYF	TGTGCCAGTAGTCGGACAGGGGGGCTCACAGATACGCAGTATTTT
TRBD1	TRBV4-1	TRBJ2-7	few	CASSRPPGQGSYEQYF	TGTGCCAGCAGCCGACCTCCGGGACAGGGATCCTACGAGCAGTACTTC
.	TRBV7-8	TRBJ1-1	.	CASSLGLGEAFF	TGTGCCAGCAGCTTAGGACTGGGTGAAGCTTTCTTT
.	TRBV7-9	TRBJ2-1	.	CASSFQEGEQFF	TGTGCCAGCAGCTTCCAGGAGGGAGAGCAGTTCTTC
.	TRBV7-9	TRBJ2-1	few	CASSLGTQGRQFF	TGTGCCAGCAGCTTAGGGACCCAGGGCCGGCAGTTCTTC
TRBD2	TRBV4-3	TRBJ2-1	.	CASSQDAGGASYNEQFF	TGCGCCAGCAGCCAAGATGCCGGGGGGGCCTCCTACAATGAGCAGTTCTTC
.	TRBV2	TRBJ2-5	.	CASSGTGGEGEQYF	TGTGCCAGCAGTGGGACGGGGGGTGAGGGGGAGCAGTACTTC